These 5 T cell receptor beta chains share one sample of origin, sequenced in a study of blood T cell repertoires in COVID-19. Some clones are missing from TCRdb's copy, which holds only in-frame ones; the method was immunoSEQ multiplex PCR. The repertoire holds tens of thousands of clones, with roughly 73% as singletons. Material: peripheral blood. The receptor set was obtained from a human donor in a cohort sampled during active or convalescent COVID-19.

The chain has TRBV7-9 and TRBJ2-5, with 10 nucleotides matching TRBD2. The CDR3 length is 15 residues. Unmatched junction bases numbered 5, after V lost 2 bases and J lost 5 bases. Per germline, CDR1 SEHNR and CDR2 FQNEAQ (reference sequence). CDR3 bases: TGTGCCAGCAGCTTAAAGCGGGGGGGCCCTGAGACCCAGTACTTC. Translation gives CASSLKRGGPETQYF.

The rearrangement uses TRBV6-5 and TRBJ1-2; TRBD1 matches at 7 bases. This CDR3 has 14 amino acids. Per the germline V gene, CDR1 is MNHEY and CDR2 is SVGAGI. After removal of 6 bases from V and 8 bases from J, the junction contained 12 bases not matched to a gene. The CDR3 loop is CASRLNRDSNGYTF. The CDR3 DNA reads TGTGCCAGCAGACTTAACCGGGACAGTAACGGCTACACCTTC.

The V call is TRBV4-1, the J call TRBJ1-2, with D maybe TRBD1 (5 bases). In germline, CDR1 is MGHRA, CDR2 YSYEKL. V was trimmed by 0 bases and J by 4 bases, leaving 12 bases between them. The CDR3 is 15 amino acids. CDR3 protein: CASSQDSGRGYGYTF. The CDR3 DNA reads TGCGCCAGCAGCCAAGATAGTGGAAGGGGCTATGGCTACACCTTC.

The genes are TRBV7-2 and TRBJ1-4; no clear D. Germline V lookup: CDR1 SGHTA, CDR2 FQGNSA. This CDR3 contains 14 residues. With 5 bases removed from V and 7 bases from J, the gap between germline ends came to 14 bases. The DNA of the CDR3 is TGTGCCAGCAGCCATGGGAGGATGAGTGAAAAACTGTTTTTT. This gives the protein CASSHGRMSEKLFF.

This clone was observed a handful of times. This chain links TRBV3-1 (or the pseudogene TRBV3-2) with TRBJ2-3; the match to TRBD2 covers 11 bases. After removal of 5 bases from V and 6 bases from J, the junction contained 10 bases not matched to a gene. The CDR3 is made up of 16 amino acids. The V gene's germline CDR1 is LGHDT and CDR2 YNNKEL (reference sequence). CDR3 nucleotide sequence: TGTGCCAGCAGCATCCGACTAGCGGGATTCATTGATACGCAGTATTTT. Amino acid sequence: CASSIRLAGFIDTQYF.